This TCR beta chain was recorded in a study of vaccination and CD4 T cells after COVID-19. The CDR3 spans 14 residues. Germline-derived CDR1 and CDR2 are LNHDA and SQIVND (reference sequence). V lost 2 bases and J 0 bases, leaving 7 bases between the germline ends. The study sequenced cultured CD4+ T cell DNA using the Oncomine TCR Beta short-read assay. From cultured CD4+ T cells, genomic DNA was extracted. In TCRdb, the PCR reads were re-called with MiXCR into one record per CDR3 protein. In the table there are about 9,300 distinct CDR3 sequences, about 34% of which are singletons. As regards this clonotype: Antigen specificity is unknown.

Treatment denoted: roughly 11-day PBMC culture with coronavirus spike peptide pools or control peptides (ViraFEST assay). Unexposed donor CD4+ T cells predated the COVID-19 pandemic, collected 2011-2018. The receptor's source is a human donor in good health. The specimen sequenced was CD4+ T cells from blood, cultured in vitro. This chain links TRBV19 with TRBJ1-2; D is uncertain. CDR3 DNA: TGTGCCAGTAGTATATCTACAGCTAACTATGGCTACACCTTC. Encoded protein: CASSISTANYGYTF.